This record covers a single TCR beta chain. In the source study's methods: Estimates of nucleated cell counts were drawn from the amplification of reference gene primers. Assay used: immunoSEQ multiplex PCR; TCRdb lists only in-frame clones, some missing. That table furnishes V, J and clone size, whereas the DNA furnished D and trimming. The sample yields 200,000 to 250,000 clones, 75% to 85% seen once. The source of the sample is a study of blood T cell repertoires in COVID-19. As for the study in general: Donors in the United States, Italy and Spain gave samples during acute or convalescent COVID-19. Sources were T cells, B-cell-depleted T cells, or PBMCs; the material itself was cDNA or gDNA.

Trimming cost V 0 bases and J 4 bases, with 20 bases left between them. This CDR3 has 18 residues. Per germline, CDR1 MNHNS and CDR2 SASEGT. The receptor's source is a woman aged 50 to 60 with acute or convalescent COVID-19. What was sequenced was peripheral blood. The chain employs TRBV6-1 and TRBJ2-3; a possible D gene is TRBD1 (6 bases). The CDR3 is CASSEARFVGALPDTQYF. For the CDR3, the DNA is TGTGCCAGCAGTGAAGCGCGTTTTGTGGGGGCTTTACCAGATACGCAGTATTTT.